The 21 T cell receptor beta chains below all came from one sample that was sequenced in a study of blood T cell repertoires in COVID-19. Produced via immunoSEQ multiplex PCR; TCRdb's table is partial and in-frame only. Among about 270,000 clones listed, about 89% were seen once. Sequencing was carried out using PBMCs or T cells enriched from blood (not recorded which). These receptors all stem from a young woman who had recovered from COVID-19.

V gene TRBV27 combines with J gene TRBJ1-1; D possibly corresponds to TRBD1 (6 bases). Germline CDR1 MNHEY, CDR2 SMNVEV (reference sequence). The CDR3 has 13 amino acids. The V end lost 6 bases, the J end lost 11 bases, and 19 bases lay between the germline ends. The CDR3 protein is CASRAGQQGMAFF. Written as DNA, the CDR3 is TGTGCCAGCAGGGCAGGACAGCAGGGAATGGCTTTCTTT.

Here the CDR3 reads CASRSGGRDTQYF. In DNA form, the CDR3 reads TGTGCCAGCAGAAGCGGGGGGAGGGATACGCAGTATTTT. This chain uses TRBV3-1 (or the pseudogene TRBV3-2) with TRBJ2-3, with 9 bases lining up with TRBD2. The CDR3 spans 13 residues. Unmatched junction bases numbered 4, after V lost 6 bases and J lost 6 bases. Germline lookup yields CDR1 LGHDT and CDR2 YNNKEL (reference sequence).

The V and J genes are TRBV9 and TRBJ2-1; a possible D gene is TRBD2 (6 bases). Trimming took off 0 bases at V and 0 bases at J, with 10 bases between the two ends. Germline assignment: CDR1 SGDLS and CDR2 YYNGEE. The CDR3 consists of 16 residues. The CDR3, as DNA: TGTGCCAGCAGCGTAGCTCTCGGGAGCTCCTACAATGAGCAGTTCTTC. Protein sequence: CASSVALGSSYNEQFF.

CDR3 region: CASSSPPGQGATSQETQYF. As DNA, the CDR3 is TGTGCCAGCAGTTCGCCCCCGGGACAGGGTGCCACTAGCCAAGAGACCCAGTACTTC. The V and J genes are TRBV28 and TRBJ2-5; TRBD1 matches 9 bases. The CDR3 totals 19 residues. From germline, CDR1 is MDHEN and CDR2 SYDVKM. With 4 bases clipped from V and 1 base from J, the junction kept 16 bases outside the gene matches.

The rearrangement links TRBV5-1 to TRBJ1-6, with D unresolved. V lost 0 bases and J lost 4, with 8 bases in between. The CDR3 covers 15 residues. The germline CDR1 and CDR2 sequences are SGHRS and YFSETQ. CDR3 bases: TGCGCCAGCAGCTTGGCGCAGGAATATAATTCACCCCTCCACTTT. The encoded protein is CASSLAQEYNSPLHF.

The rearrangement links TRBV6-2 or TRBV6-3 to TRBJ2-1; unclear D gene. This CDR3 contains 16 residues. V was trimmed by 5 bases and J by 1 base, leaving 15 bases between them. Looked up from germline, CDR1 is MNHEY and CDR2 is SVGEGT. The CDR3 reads CASSPMVGWSYNEQFF. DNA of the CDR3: TGTGCCAGCAGTCCCATGGTCGGGTGGTCCTACAATGAGCAGTTCTTC.

The DNA of the CDR3 is TGTGCCAGTAGTATTAAGACAGGCATAGAAGCTTTCTTT. This gives the protein CASSIKTGIEAFF. The chain combines TRBV19 with TRBJ1-1, with D perhaps matching TRBD1 (6 bases). The CDR3 sequence is 13 residues long. In germline, CDR1 is LNHDA, CDR2 SQIVND (reference sequence). Trimming removed 3 bases from V and 8 bases from J, with 13 bases in between.

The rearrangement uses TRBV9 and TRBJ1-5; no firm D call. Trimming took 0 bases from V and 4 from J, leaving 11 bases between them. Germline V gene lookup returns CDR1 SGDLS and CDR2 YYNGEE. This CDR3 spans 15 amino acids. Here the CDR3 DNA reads TGTGCCAGCAGCGTAGCTCCTACAGAAAATCAGCCCCAGCATTTT. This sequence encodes CASSVAPTENQPQHF.

CDR3 sequence reads: CASSQRRGFRGETQYF. CDR3 nucleotides: TGTGCCAGCAGTCAACGTCGGGGCTTTAGGGGGGAGACCCAGTACTTC. This chain uses TRBV27 with TRBJ2-5, with a weak D call TRBD1 (6 bases). The CDR3 length is 16 residues. V was clipped by 5 bases and J by 5 bases, with 21 bases between them. CDR1 MNHEY and CDR2 SMNVEV come from the germline V gene (reference sequence).

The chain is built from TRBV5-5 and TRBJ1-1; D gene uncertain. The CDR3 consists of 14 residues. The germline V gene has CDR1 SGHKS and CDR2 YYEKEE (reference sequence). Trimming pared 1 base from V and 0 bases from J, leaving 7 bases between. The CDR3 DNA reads TGTGCCAGCAGCTTGCGAGGAGTGAACACTGAAGCTTTCTTT. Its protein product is CASSLRGVNTEAFF.

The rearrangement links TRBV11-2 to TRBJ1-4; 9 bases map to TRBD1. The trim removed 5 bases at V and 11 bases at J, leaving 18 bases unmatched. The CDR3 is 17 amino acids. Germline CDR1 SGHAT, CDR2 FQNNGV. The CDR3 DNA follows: TGTGCCAGCAGCGAGCGGACAGGGGAGTACCCTTTAAGGAAACTGTTTTTT. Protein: CASSERTGEYPLRKLFF. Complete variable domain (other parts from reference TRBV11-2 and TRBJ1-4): EAGVAQSPRYKIIEKRQSVAFWCNPISGHATLYWYQQILGQGPKLLIQFQNNGVVDDSQLPKDRFSAERLKGVDSTLKIQPAKLEDSAVYLCASSERTGEYPLRKLFFGSGTQLSVL.

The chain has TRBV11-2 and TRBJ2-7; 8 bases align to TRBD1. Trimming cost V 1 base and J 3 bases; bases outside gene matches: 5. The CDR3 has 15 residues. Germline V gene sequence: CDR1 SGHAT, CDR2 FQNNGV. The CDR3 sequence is CASSLGAGGSYEQYF. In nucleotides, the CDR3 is TGTGCCAGCAGCTTAGGTGCAGGGGGCAGCTACGAGCAGTACTTC.

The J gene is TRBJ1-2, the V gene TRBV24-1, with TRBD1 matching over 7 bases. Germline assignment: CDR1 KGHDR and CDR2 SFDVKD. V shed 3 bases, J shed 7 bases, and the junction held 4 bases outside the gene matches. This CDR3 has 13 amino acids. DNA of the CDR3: TGTGCCACCAGTGATGGAGGGGGCAGTGGCTACACCTTC. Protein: CATSDGGGSGYTF.

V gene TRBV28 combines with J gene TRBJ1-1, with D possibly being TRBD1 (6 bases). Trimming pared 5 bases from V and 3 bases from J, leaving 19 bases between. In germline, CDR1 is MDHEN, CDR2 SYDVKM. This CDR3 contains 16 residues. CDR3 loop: CASSRFTGPGDTEAFF. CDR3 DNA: TGTGCCAGCAGTCGCTTCACAGGGCCCGGGGACACTGAAGCTTTCTTT. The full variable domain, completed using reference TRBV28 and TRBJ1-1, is DVKVTQSSRYLVKRTGEKVFLECVQDMDHENMFWYRQDPGLGLRLIYFSYDVKMKEKGDIPEGYSVSREKKERFSLILESASTNQTSMYLCASSRFTGPGDTEAFFGQGTRLTVV.

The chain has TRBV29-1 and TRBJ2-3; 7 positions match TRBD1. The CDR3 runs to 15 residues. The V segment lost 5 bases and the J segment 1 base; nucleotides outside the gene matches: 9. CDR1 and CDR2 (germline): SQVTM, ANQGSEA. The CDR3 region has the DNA TGCAGCGTTCGGACGACAGGGTTGGGCACAGATACGCAGTATTTT. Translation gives CSVRTTGLGTDTQYF.

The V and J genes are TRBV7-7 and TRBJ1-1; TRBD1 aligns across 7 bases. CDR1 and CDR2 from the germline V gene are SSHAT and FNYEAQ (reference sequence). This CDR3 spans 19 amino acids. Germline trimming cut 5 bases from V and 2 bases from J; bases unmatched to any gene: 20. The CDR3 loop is CASSLERGQVRGPNTEAFF. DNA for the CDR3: TGTGCCAGCAGCCTCGAGCGGGGGCAGGTGAGGGGGCCCAACACTGAAGCTTTCTTT.

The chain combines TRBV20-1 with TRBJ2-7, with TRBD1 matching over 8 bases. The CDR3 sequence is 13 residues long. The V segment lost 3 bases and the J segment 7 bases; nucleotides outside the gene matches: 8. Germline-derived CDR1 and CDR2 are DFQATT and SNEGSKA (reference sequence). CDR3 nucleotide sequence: TGCAGTGCTAGTGATGACAGGGGAGGTGAGCAGTACTTC. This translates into CSASDDRGGEQYF.

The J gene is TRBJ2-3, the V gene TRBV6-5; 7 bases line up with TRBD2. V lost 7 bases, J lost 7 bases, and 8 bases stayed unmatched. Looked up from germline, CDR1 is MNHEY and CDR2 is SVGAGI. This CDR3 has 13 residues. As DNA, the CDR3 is TGTGCCAGCATGTTGGGGGGAGGGCATACGCAGTATTTT. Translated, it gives CASMLGGGHTQYF.

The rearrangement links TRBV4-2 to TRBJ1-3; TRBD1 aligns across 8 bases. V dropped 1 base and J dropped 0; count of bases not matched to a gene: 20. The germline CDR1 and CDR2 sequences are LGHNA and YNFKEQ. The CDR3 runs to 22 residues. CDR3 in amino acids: CASSQGRHKPGQVFISGNTIYF. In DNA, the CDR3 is TGTGCCAGCAGCCAAGGTAGACATAAGCCGGGACAGGTATTTATCTCTGGAAACACCATATATTTT.

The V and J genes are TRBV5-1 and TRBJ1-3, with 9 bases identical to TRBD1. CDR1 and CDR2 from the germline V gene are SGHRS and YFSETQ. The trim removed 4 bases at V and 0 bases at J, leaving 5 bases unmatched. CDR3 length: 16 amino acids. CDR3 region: CASSADRGDSGNTIYF. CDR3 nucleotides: TGCGCCAGCAGCGCGGACAGGGGCGACTCTGGAAACACCATATATTTT.

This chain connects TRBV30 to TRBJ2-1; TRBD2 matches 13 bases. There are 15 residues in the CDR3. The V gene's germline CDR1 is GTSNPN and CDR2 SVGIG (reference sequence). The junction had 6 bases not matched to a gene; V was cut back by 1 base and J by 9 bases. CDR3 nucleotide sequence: TGTGCCTGGAGTGCAGGACTAGCGGGGGTTAGTGAGCAGTTCTTC. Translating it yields CAWSAGLAGVSEQFF.